The clone carrying this T cell receptor beta chain appeared many times. Per germline, CDR1 DFQATT and CDR2 SNEGSKA (reference sequence). The ends were cut back, 3 bases at V and 2 bases at J, with 14 bases in the middle. The CDR3 runs to 15 residues. The sample is drawn from a study of kidney transplant recipient with SARS-CoV-2 infection. MiXCR, run by TCRdb on the reads, gives a single entry per CDR3 protein. Of under 250,000 distinct CDR3 sequences detected, around 30% appear once; the ten largest clones hold 7% to 8%. The receptor was isolated from a male patient aged 25-45 years who had COVID-19 and was a kidney transplant recipient. Some T cells may be transferred from the graft donor. This material consisted of a blood sample, taken at baseline and around day 110 from a kidney transplant recipient. The V call is TRBV20-1, the J call TRBJ1-5, with TRBD1 as a possible D gene (5 bases). In DNA form, the CDR3 reads TGCAGTGCTAGGGGGGGTAACGGGGGCAATCAGCCCCAGCATTTT. Amino acids: CSARGGNGGNQPQHF.